The TCR beta chain under discussion was sequenced for a study of T cells after posttransplantation cyclophosphamide. This clone was found a few times. The target antigen is unknown. On the day of bone marrow donation, the related graft donor provided peripheral blood. Study findings and constraints: TRB clonality was highly associated with recipient CMV seropositivity and reactivation.

Some clones are missing from TCRdb's copy, which holds only in-frame ones; the method was immunoSEQ multiplex PCR. The table lists tens of thousands of clones, with no singletons. CDR1 LGHNA and CDR2 YNFKEQ come from the germline V gene. The CDR3 length is 13 residues. The germline V and J ends were trimmed by 2 bases and 11 bases, with 15 bases remaining between them. The chain combines TRBV4-2 with TRBJ2-5, with D hard to call. The clonotype was recovered from a middle-aged man in good health, CMV-negative, and a related stem cell transplant donor. The sequenced sample was PBMCs. CDR3 loop: CASSQNLLQKQYF. The DNA of the CDR3 is TGTGCCAGCAGCCAAAACCTCCTACAGAAGCAGTACTTC.